These 2 T cell receptor beta chains were all obtained from the same sample, sequenced in a study of blood T cell repertoires in COVID-19. The protocol was immunoSEQ multiplex PCR, while the TCRdb copy is restricted to in-frame clones and leaves out a portion. The data contain more than 200,000 clones, roughly 86% of them seen just once; the ten biggest clones take up 5.2%. The material sequenced was peripheral blood. These receptors all come from a woman in her fifties or sixties with COVID-19, enrolled during active disease.

The rearrangement links TRBV28 to TRBJ2-1, with D possibly matching TRBD1 (5 bases). Between the trimmed V and J ends, which lost 3 bases and 1 base, there was a span of 7 bases. There are 14 residues in the CDR3. CDR1 and CDR2 (germline): MDHEN, SYDVKM. CDR3 nucleotide sequence: TGTGCCAGCAGTTTGTCAGGGTCCTACAATGAGCAGTTCTTC. It encodes CASSLSGSYNEQFF.

The rearrangement links TRBV28 to TRBJ2-7, with D maybe TRBD2 (5 bases). CDR1 is MDHEN and CDR2 is SYDVKM in the germline V gene. The CDR3 runs to 14 residues. Trimming removed 3 bases from V and 2 bases from J, with 11 bases in between. CDR3 sequence: CASSFRAGPYEQYF. In nucleotides, the CDR3 is TGTGCCAGCAGTTTTCGTGCGGGCCCCTACGAGCAGTACTTC.